A selection of T cell receptor beta chains follows, all from one sample in a study of beta chain features in type 1 diabetes. Produced via immunoSEQ multiplex PCR; TCRdb's table is partial and in-frame only. The sample includes about 740,000 clones, about an eighth of them seen just once. Sequenced material: naive CD4+ T cells from blood. All receptors derive from a man younger than 30 with type 1 diabetes. CDR3s include the opening cysteine and the closing phenylalanine or tryptophan. D genes are given only for firm matches. The size entry is marked missing in some rows and otherwise reads once, few, many or a size class.

v_call	clone_size	d_call	j_call	cdr3_nt	cdr3_aa
TRBV6-1	few	NA	TRBJ1-2	TGTGCCAGCAGTACAGTCGACTATGGCTACACCTTC	CASSTVDYGYTF
TRBV7-2	few	NA	TRBJ2-7	TGTGCCAGCAGTTGGACGGAGGTCGAGCAGTACTTC	CASSWTEVEQYF
TRBV5-1	few	NA	TRBJ2-2	TGCGCCAGCAACTTAGCGCCCGGTGCCACCGGGGAGCTGTTTTTT	CASNLAPGATGELFF
TRBV2	NA	NA	TRBJ2-3	TGTGCCAGCAGTCCGTCCCGGGACTCCACAGATACGCAGTATTTT	CASSPSRDSTDTQYF
TRBV5-1	NA	NA	TRBJ1-4	TGCGCCAGCAGCTTGGGCGGAGTTGGGTCCAGGAATGAAAAACTGTTTTTT	CASSLGGVGSRNEKLFF
TRBV30	few	TRBD1	TRBJ2-5	TGTGCCTGGAGTCCACTGGACAGGGAAGAGGGGACCCAGTACTTC	CAWSPLDREEGTQYF
TRBV13	few	NA	TRBJ1-3	TGTGCCAGCAGCTACTCTGGAAACACCATATATTTT	CASSYSGNTIYF
TRBV5-1	NA	NA	TRBJ2-7	TGCGCCAGCAGCCCCGGTGGAGGGCTCCACGAGCAGTACTTC	CASSPGGGLHEQYF
TRBV30	few	TRBD2	TRBJ2-1	TGTGCCTGGAGTGTAGTGCGGGGGGGGACTTACAATGAGCAGTTCTTC	CAWSVVRGGTYNEQFF
TRBV10-3	NA	NA	TRBJ1-2	TGTGCCATCAGTGAGTCCCCTAGTGCCAGCCGGAACGGCTACACCTTC	CAISESPSASRNGYTF
TRBV5-1	NA	NA	TRBJ2-3	TGCGCCAGCAGCTTGGGACAGCCTGGGAATACGCAGTATTTT	CASSLGQPGNTQYF
TRBV29-1	NA	NA	TRBJ1-2	TGCAGCGTTGTCCAGAACTATGGCTACACCTTC	CSVVQNYGYTF
TRBV5-6	NA	NA	TRBJ1-2	TGTGCCAGCAGCCCCCAAGACCCGAGCGGCTATGGCTACACCTTC	CASSPQDPSGYGYTF
TRBV7-8	few	NA	TRBJ2-7	TGTGCCAGCAGCTGGGATGTGGTCTACTACGAGCAGTACTTC	CASSWDVVYYEQYF
TRBV11-3	few	NA	TRBJ2-7	TGTGCCAGCAGCTTACCCATGGTAGGCGAGCAGTACTTC	CASSLPMVGEQYF
TRBV4-2	NA	NA	TRBJ2-1	TGTGCCAGCAGCCAAGAAGGTGGGGGGCTCTATGAGCAGTTCTTC	CASSQEGGGLYEQFF
TRBV10-3	NA	NA	TRBJ2-3	TGTGCCATCAGTGCCACAGATACGCAGTATTTT	CAISATDTQYF
TRBV30	few	NA	TRBJ1-2	TGTGCCTGGAGTGTACACGGTATCTATGGCTACACCTTC	CAWSVHGIYGYTF
TRBV12-5	NA	NA	TRBJ1-6	TGTGCTAGTGGTTTGGTACTGGCGAGCTCCTATAATTCACCCCTCCACTTT	CASGLVLASSYNSPLHF
TRBV27	NA	TRBD1	TRBJ1-2	TGTGCCAGCAGTCCCCGGACAGGGGAATATGGCTACACCTTC	CASSPRTGEYGYTF
TRBV2	NA	NA	TRBJ1-2	TGTGCCAGCAGTGAAGGGGGGGTGGCCTATGGCTACACCTTC	CASSEGGVAYGYTF
TRBV4-1	NA	TRBD2	TRBJ2-1	TGCGCCAGCAGCCAAGAAGTCGGAGCCGCGGGGGGACCGAGCTCCTACAATGAGCAGTTCTTC	CASSQEVGAAGGPSSYNEQFF
TRBV7-9	NA	NA	TRBJ2-7	TGTGCCAGCAGCCCCCGTCAGCGGCAGTACTTC	CASSPRQRQYF
TRBV28	few	NA	TRBJ1-1	TGTGCCAGCATTCCCCCAGGGGCGTTTGAAGCTTTCTTT	CASIPPGAFEAFF
TRBV5-1	few	TRBD2	TRBJ2-3	TGCGCCAGCAGCCAGACTAGCGGGGCTGGCACAGATACGCAGTATTTT	CASSQTSGAGTDTQYF
TRBV30	NA	NA	TRBJ2-7	TGTGCCTGGATCGACAGGTACTCCTACGAGCAGTACTTC	CAWIDRYSYEQYF
TRBV25-1	few	NA	TRBJ2-1	TGTGCCAGCAGAAGACAGAGCAATGAGCAGTTCTTC	CASRRQSNEQFF
TRBV30	NA	TRBD1	TRBJ2-4	TGTGCCTGGAGTGACAGGGGGAGGAAGGCCAAAAACATTCAGTACTTC	CAWSDRGRKAKNIQYF
TRBV28	NA	TRBD2	TRBJ2-7	TGTGCCAGCAGTCCCGGACTAGCGGAGCCCTACGAGCAGTACTTC	CASSPGLAEPYEQYF
TRBV7-9	few	TRBD1	TRBJ1-6	TGTGCCAGCAGCCTACCGACAGGGACTAATTCACCCCTCCACTTT	CASSLPTGTNSPLHF
TRBV10-3	few	NA	TRBJ2-3	TGTGCCTCGAGGGCCGGACAAGGCACAGATACGCAGTATTTT	CASRAGQGTDTQYF
TRBV30	few	TRBD1	TRBJ1-6	TGTGCCTGGAGTGTACAAACGGGACAGGTTAACTATAATTCACCCCTCCACTTT	CAWSVQTGQVNYNSPLHF
TRBV4-1	few	NA	TRBJ1-2	TGCGCCAGCAGCCAAGCCCCAGGGGCCCCCGGCTACACCTTC	CASSQAPGAPGYTF
TRBV29-1	NA	NA	TRBJ2-2	TGCAGCGTTGAGATCGGCAGCCATAACACCGGGGAGCTGTTTTTT	CSVEIGSHNTGELFF
TRBV14	NA	NA	TRBJ2-7	TGTGCCAGCAGCCAAGGTTTCGAGCAGTACTTC	CASSQGFEQYF
TRBV29-1	few	NA	TRBJ1-2	TGCAGCGTTGAAGGCGGCAGGCCATCTAACTATGGCTACACCTTC	CSVEGGRPSNYGYTF
TRBV18	few	NA	TRBJ2-5	TGTGCCAGCTCACCATTCGACAGAGAAGAGACCCAGTACTTC	CASSPFDREETQYF
TRBV19	NA	TRBD2	TRBJ2-7	TGTGCCAGTAGTCCTCTTGATGGCGGGGGGCTCTACGAGCAGTACTTC	CASSPLDGGGLYEQYF
TRBV18	few	TRBD1	TRBJ1-3	TGTGCCAGCTCACCGGCGAGGGACAGCGGAAACACCATATATTTT	CASSPARDSGNTIYF
TRBV4-2	few	NA	TRBJ1-4	TGTGCCAGCAGCCAAGATTCGGCGGAAAATGAAAAACTGTTTTTT	CASSQDSAENEKLFF
TRBV6-5	few	NA	TRBJ2-7	TGTGCCAGCAGTGGGGGGGACAGGCTCTACGAGCAGTACTTC	CASSGGDRLYEQYF
TRBV5-1	few	NA	TRBJ2-1	TGCGCCAGCAGCTTCCTCGATAACAATGAGCAGTTCTTC	CASSFLDNNEQFF